Following are 19 T cell receptor beta chains from one sample sequenced in a study of CD8 T cells in ankylosing spondylitis. TCRdb re-derived calls from the 5' RACE reads in MiXCR, one entry per CDR3 protein. The sample has tens of thousands of distinct CDR3 sequences, just over 2.5% seen once. The source material was blood, either unsorted or a sorted T cell fraction (not recorded which). Source of these receptors: a female donor with ankylosing spondylitis or in good health (not recorded which).

This clonotype is medium-sized in the sample. The chain is built from TRBV9 and TRBJ2-2; no firm D call. Germline V gives CDR1 SGDLS, CDR2 YYNGEE. The ends were cut back, 2 bases at V and 0 bases at J, with 5 bases in the middle. CDR3 length equals 14 residues. CDR3 loop: CASSVTSNTGELFF. The CDR3 DNA is TGTGCCAGCAGCGTTACCTCGAACACCGGGGAGCTGTTTTTT.

This clonotype was seen repeatedly, ten times or more. This chain uses TRBV9 with TRBJ2-7, with D tentatively TRBD1 (6 bases). CDR1 is SGDLS, CDR2 YYNGEE, per germline. Trimming shortened V by 0 bases and J by 2 bases, and 12 bases separated the two germline ends. The CDR3 runs to 15 residues. The CDR3 loop reads CASSVAGTSTYEQYF. CDR3 DNA: TGTGCCAGCAGCGTAGCTGGGACAAGCACCTACGAGCAGTACTTC.

This clonotype has a count of ten or more. This chain connects TRBV9 to TRBJ1-4; 7 bases match TRBD1. The ends lost 0 bases at V and 8 bases at J; junction bases unmatched: 4. CDR1 and CDR2 from the germline V gene are SGDLS and YYNGEE. CDR3 length: 14 residues. CDR3 in amino acids: CASSVGQGGEKLFF. In DNA, the CDR3 is TGTGCCAGCAGCGTAGGTCAGGGGGGAGAAAAACTGTTTTTT.

This clonotype was detected many times. The chain combines TRBV9 with TRBJ2-2; D not certain. CDR1 SGDLS and CDR2 YYNGEE come from the germline V gene. The CDR3 sequence is 14 residues long. V was cut by 0 bases and J by 2 bases, with 5 bases left in between. Here the CDR3 reads CASSVEGNTGELFF. CDR3 sequence (DNA): TGTGCCAGCAGCGTAGAGGGCAACACCGGGGAGCTGTTTTTT. The full variable domain, with the rest looked up from reference TRBV9 and TRBJ2-2, is DSGVTQTPKHLITATGQRVTLRCSPRSGDLSVYWYQQSLDQGLQFLIQYYNGEERAKGNILERFSAQQFPDLHSELNLSSLELGDSALYFCASSVEGNTGELFFGEGSRLTVL.

Only a few counts were recorded for this clonotype. This sequence joins TRBV9 and TRBJ2-3; D gene uncertain. CDR1 and CDR2 from the germline V gene are SGDLS and YYNGEE. This CDR3 comprises 14 residues. Trimming shortened V by 0 bases and J by 3 bases, and 8 bases separated the two germline ends. The CDR3 spells CASSVGQMTDTQYF. CDR3 DNA sequence: TGTGCCAGCAGCGTAGGTCAAATGACAGATACGCAGTATTTT.

The chain couples TRBV9 to TRBJ2-1; 11 positions match TRBD2. The CDR3 length is 15 residues. From germline, CDR1 is SGDLS and CDR2 YYNGEE. The ends lost 2 bases at V and 5 bases at J; junction bases unmatched: 3. The CDR3, as DNA: TGTGCCAGCAGCGTTAGCGGGGGGGCACACAATGAGCAGTTCTTC. This gives the protein CASSVSGGAHNEQFF.

At least ten counts were recorded for this clonotype. The rearrangement uses TRBV9 and TRBJ1-3; TRBD1 is a possible D gene (6 bases). The V gene's germline CDR1 is SGDLS and CDR2 YYNGEE. The CDR3 totals 15 residues. V lost 3 bases and J 1 base, leaving 11 bases between the germline ends. DNA of the CDR3: TGTGCCAGCAGCGCCTCACAGGGTTCTGGAAACACCATATATTTT. This sequence encodes CASSASQGSGNTIYF.

This clonotype was found many times. The chain carries TRBV9 and TRBJ2-5; D might be TRBD1 (6 bases). V lost 0 bases, J lost 3 bases, and 21 bases lay in between. CDR1 and CDR2 from the germline V gene are SGDLS and YYNGEE. The CDR3 has 18 residues. CDR3 nucleotides: TGTGCCAGCAGCGTAGGGCTGGGGGCGCCAGGTGTCAAAGAGACCCAGTACTTC. Translation gives CASSVGLGAPGVKETQYF.

Ten or more counts support this clonotype. V usage is TRBV9 and J usage is TRBJ2-2; D remains unclear. The CDR3 loop spans 15 amino acids. V was pared by 4 bases and J by 5 bases, with 15 bases between. The germline V gene encodes CDR1 SGDLS and CDR2 YYNGEE. The CDR3 reads CASSTYGVLTGELFF. The CDR3 region has the DNA TGTGCCAGCAGCACCTATGGGGTTTTGACCGGGGAGCTGTTTTTT.

In its sample, this clonotype is medium-sized. The chain carries TRBV9 and TRBJ2-3; 7 positions agree with TRBD2. CDR3 size: 16 residues. The J segment lost 3 bases and the V segment lost 3 bases, leaving 10 bases of the junction unmatched. Germline loops: CDR1 SGDLS, CDR2 YYNGEE. The CDR3 DNA reads as TGTGCCAGCAGCGCCATAGGGGAGGGAGTGACAGATACGCAGTATTTT. This encodes CASSAIGEGVTDTQYF.

This clonotype has just a few counts. The chain has TRBV9 and TRBJ2-1; D is unclear. Between the trimmed V and J ends, which lost 3 bases and 6 bases, there was a span of 13 bases. Looked up from germline, CDR1 is SGDLS and CDR2 is YYNGEE. The CDR3 runs to 14 residues. CDR3 sequence (DNA): TGTGCCAGCAGCGAAGCCCCACCCGGCAATGAGCAGTTCTTC. It specifies CASSEAPPGNEQFF.

This clonotype was found many times. The V and J genes are TRBV9 and TRBJ2-1; 7 nucleotides match TRBD2. This CDR3 has 15 amino acids. The J segment lost 9 bases and the V segment lost 3 bases, leaving 12 bases of the junction unmatched. Per the germline V gene, CDR1 is SGDLS and CDR2 is YYNGEE. The DNA for the CDR3 is TGTGCCAGCAGCGGGCGGGGGTACAGGATGTCTGAGCAGTTCTTC. It is translated as CASSGRGYRMSEQFF.

This clonotype was observed at least ten times. The J gene is TRBJ2-1, the V gene TRBV9, with 10 positions matching TRBD1. Germline-derived CDR1 and CDR2 are SGDLS and YYNGEE. V lost 4 bases and J lost 9; bases outside the gene matches: 10. The CDR3 is made up of 15 amino acids. In DNA form, the CDR3 reads TGTGCCAGCAGCCCCCGGGACAGGGGATACGGTGAGCAGTTCTTC. It yields the protein CASSPRDRGYGEQFF.

This clonotype was found many times. The V call is TRBV9, the J call TRBJ2-7; D not certain. V dropped 3 bases and J dropped 1 base, with 14 bases sitting between them. The CDR3 extends over 15 amino acids. Per germline, CDR1 SGDLS and CDR2 YYNGEE. The CDR3 sequence: CASSGGSGYSYEQYF. The CDR3 DNA is TGTGCCAGCAGCGGCGGTTCCGGCTATTCCTACGAGCAGTACTTC.

This clonotype was picked up many times. V gene TRBV9 combines with J gene TRBJ1-4; D not resolved. The CDR3 is made up of 16 amino acids. The V and J ends lost 4 bases and 0 bases respectively, with 13 bases between them. The germline V gene encodes CDR1 SGDLS and CDR2 YYNGEE. The CDR3 loop reads CASSPTDRSTNEKLFF. For the CDR3, the DNA is TGTGCCAGCAGCCCCACGGACCGCTCAACTAATGAAAAACTGTTTTTT.

The table lists this clonotype with many counts. V usage is TRBV9 and J usage is TRBJ2-1; 7 positions match TRBD2. The CDR3 consists of 13 residues. The germline V gene encodes CDR1 SGDLS and CDR2 YYNGEE. Trimming at V came to 3 bases and at J to 5 bases, leaving 2 bases not matched to a gene. The CDR3 nucleotides are TGTGCCAGCAGCGCGGGGACTAACAATGAGCAGTTCTTC. Encoded protein: CASSAGTNNEQFF.

This clonotype came up many times. V and J are TRBV9 and TRBJ2-3; possible D gene TRBD2, 6 bases. This CDR3 is 15 amino acids long. Germline CDR1 SGDLS, CDR2 YYNGEE. Trimming removed 4 bases at V and 0 bases at J, with 12 bases between. CDR3: CASSYLASSTDTQYF. The DNA of the CDR3 is TGTGCCAGCAGCTATCTAGCGTCGAGCACAGATACGCAGTATTTT.

Ten or more counts support this clonotype. The chain has TRBV9 and TRBJ2-7; 11 positions agree with TRBD1. The V gene end was trimmed by 3 bases and the J gene end by 7 bases; junction bases not matched to a gene: 6. Germline V gene lookup returns CDR1 SGDLS and CDR2 YYNGEE. The CDR3 extends over 14 amino acids. The CDR3 loop is CASSGGQGAHEQYF. The CDR3 DNA reads as TGTGCCAGCAGCGGTGGACAGGGGGCGCATGAGCAGTACTTC.

A remark on this clonotype: One base away lies a much larger clone, so this may be a sequencing read error. The chain has TRBV9 and TRBJ2-1; maybe TRBD2 (6 bases). CDR1 and CDR2 from the germline V gene are SGDLS and YYNGEE. This CDR3 comprises 15 residues. In DNA form, the CDR3 reads TGTGACAGCAGCGTAGGGGTAGCGGATCACAATGAGCAGTTCTTC. This sequence encodes CDSSVGVADHNEQFF.